The T cell receptor (beta chain) described here comes from a study of blood T cell repertoires in COVID-19. Study as a whole: Sites across the United States, Italy and Spain contributed samples from acute and convalescent COVID-19. The cDNA or gDNA used as material had been derived from T cells, B-cell-depleted T cells, or PBMCs.

V lost 1 base, J lost 3 bases, and 9 bases stayed unmatched. CDR3 length equals 17 residues. Per the germline V gene, CDR1 is LGHNA and CDR2 is YNFKEQ. Per the authors' pipeline: The assay estimated nucleated cells by amplifying reference gene primers. Method: immunoSEQ multiplex PCR; TCRdb's copy keeps in-frame clones and lacks some. V, J and clone size were drawn from that table, and D and trimming were deduced from the DNA. The sample contains over 100,000 clones, about nine tenths of which appear only once. The sequenced sample consisted of peripheral blood. This clonotype was obtained from a man aged 35-49 years with acute or convalescent COVID-19. The chain uses TRBV4-2 and TRBJ2-1; 7 bases match TRBD2. The DNA of the CDR3 is TGTGCCAGCAGCCAAGGGGCGGCTAGCGGAGACTACAATGAGCAGTTCTTC. Its protein product is CASSQGAASGDYNEQFF.